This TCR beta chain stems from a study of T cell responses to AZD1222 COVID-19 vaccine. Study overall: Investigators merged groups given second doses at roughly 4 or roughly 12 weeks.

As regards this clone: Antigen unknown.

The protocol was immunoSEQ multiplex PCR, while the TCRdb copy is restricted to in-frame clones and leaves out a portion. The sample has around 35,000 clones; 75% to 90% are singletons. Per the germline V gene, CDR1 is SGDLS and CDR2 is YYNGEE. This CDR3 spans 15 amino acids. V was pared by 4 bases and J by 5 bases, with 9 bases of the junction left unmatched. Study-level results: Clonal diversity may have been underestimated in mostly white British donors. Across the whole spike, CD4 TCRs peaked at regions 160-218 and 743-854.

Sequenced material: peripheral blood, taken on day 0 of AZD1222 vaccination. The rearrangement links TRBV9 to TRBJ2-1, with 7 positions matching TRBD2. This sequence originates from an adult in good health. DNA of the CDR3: TGTGCCAGCAGCCTAACTAGCGCGGCAGACAATGAGCAGTTCTTC. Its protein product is CASSLTSAADNEQFF. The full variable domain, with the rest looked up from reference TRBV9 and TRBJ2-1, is DSGVTQTPKHLITATGQRVTLRCSPRSGDLSVYWYQQSLDQGLQFLIQYYNGEERAKGNILERFSAQQFPDLHSELNLSSLELGDSALYFCASSLTSAADNEQFFGPGTRLTVL.